Each of the 20 T cell receptor beta chains below was sequenced from the same sample in a study of metastatic and nonmetastatic thyroid tumors. TCRdb called clones again from the PCR reads with MiXCR. The repertoire holds about 56,000 clones, with roughly 30% as singletons. No treatment had been given to any patient before thyroid surgery. Sequencing was performed on blood. The receptors here all came from a female donor with papillary thyroid cancer or a benign thyroid nodule (not recorded which). Some clones in this sample may be carry-over from other donors' samples.

This clone was seen only a few times. The genes are TRBV27 and TRBJ1-1; D unclear. V shed 3 bases and J shed 1 base, with 6 bases lying between them. From germline, CDR1 is MNHEY and CDR2 SMNVEV (reference sequence). This CDR3 has 13 amino acids. CDR3 loop: CASSFTQNTEAFF. The CDR3 DNA reads TGTGCCAGCAGTTTCACCCAGAACACTGAAGCTTTCTTT.

The chain joins TRBV28 to TRBJ1-2, with TRBD1 matching 9 bases. CDR1 and CDR2 (germline): MDHEN, SYDVKM. V trimming: 5 bases; J trimming: 7 bases; junction bases outside the gene matches: 8. This CDR3 is 14 amino acids long. The CDR3 sequence: CASSGGTGTSGYTF. In nucleotides, the CDR3 is TGTGCCAGCAGTGGCGGGACAGGGACGTCTGGCTACACCTTC.

In this sample, this clone turned up many times. The chain carries TRBV5-6 and TRBJ1-5; TRBD1 agrees at 8 bases. V shed 3 bases and J 5 bases; nucleotides not matched to a gene: 16. The CDR3 contains 18 residues. Germline CDR1 reads SGHDT; CDR2 reads YYEEEE. Here the CDR3 DNA reads TGTGCCAGCAGCTACGGTGTCCCGGACACAGGGGGTTATCAGCCCCAGCATTTT. Amino acids: CASSYGVPDTGGYQPQHF.

A few counts support this clone. The gene calls are TRBV7-2 and TRBJ2-3; 9 nucleotides line up with TRBD1. The CDR3 sequence is 14 residues long. CDR1 SGHTA and CDR2 FQGNSA come from the germline V gene. With V trimmed by 1 base and J by 8 bases, 4 bases remained unmatched. The DNA for the CDR3 is TGTGCCAGCAGCTTAGGACAGGGGGGCGGTACGCAGTATTTT. Its translation: CASSLGQGGGTQYF.

The rearrangement joins TRBV6-1 to TRBJ2-1, with 9 bases identical to TRBD2. From germline, CDR1 is MNHNS and CDR2 SASEGT. The CDR3 extends over 15 amino acids. Unmatched junction bases numbered 13, after V lost 7 bases and J lost 9 bases. CDR3 in amino acids: CASISWREGLGEQFF. CDR3 sequence (DNA): TGTGCCAGCATCTCATGGCGGGAGGGCCTCGGTGAGCAGTTCTTC.

The table lists this clone with a few counts. The chain couples TRBV20-1 to TRBJ2-7; the D gene is possibly TRBD1 (5 bases). Trimming removed 3 bases from V and 6 bases from J, with 9 bases in between. The CDR3 has 11 amino acids. CDR1 DFQATT and CDR2 SNEGSKA come from the germline V gene (reference sequence). The CDR3 protein is CSASDRGEQYF. The CDR3 nucleotides read TGCAGTGCTAGCGACAGAGGCGAGCAGTACTTC.

This chain connects TRBV2 to TRBJ2-5; D remains ambiguous. This CDR3 contains 14 residues. Per germline, CDR1 SNHLY and CDR2 FYNNEI. V was pared by 6 bases and J by 1 base, with 12 bases between. CDR3 residues: CASRTDGSQETQYF. The CDR3 region has the DNA TGTGCCAGCAGGACGGACGGAAGCCAAGAGACCCAGTACTTC.

This clone was observed a few times. This chain joins TRBV4-3 and TRBJ2-5; D gene ambiguous. Looked up from germline, CDR1 is LGHNA and CDR2 is YSLEER. The CDR3 contains 16 residues. Between the trimmed V and J ends, which lost 2 bases and 1 base, there was a span of 14 bases. This chain's CDR3 is CASSQTTNRGQETQYF. The CDR3 nucleotides read TGCGCCAGCAGCCAAACCACAAATCGCGGCCAAGAGACCCAGTACTTC.

V and J are TRBV15 and TRBJ1-1; D may be TRBD1 (5 bases). Trimming removed 0 bases from V and 11 bases from J, with 13 bases in between. Germline CDR1 is LNHNV and CDR2 is YYDKDF (reference sequence). The CDR3 runs to 13 residues. Here the CDR3 reads CATSRDPGFVAFF. CDR3 DNA sequence: TGTGCCACCAGCAGAGATCCAGGGTTTGTGGCTTTCTTT.

The CDR3 spells CASSLDPGLAEVGSYNEQFF. CDR3 bases: TGTGCCAGCAGTTTAGACCCCGGGCTAGCGGAGGTGGGCTCCTACAATGAGCAGTTCTTC. The chain links TRBV12-3 or TRBV12-4 to TRBJ2-1; 7 nucleotides line up with TRBD2. CDR3 length: 20 residues. J gave up 0 bases and V 1 base, and 15 bases lay outside the gene matches.

The CDR3 DNA sequence: TGTGCCAGTAGTATACGAGGTCAGCCCCAGCATTTT. This translates into CASSIRGQPQHF. The chain combines TRBV19 with TRBJ1-5, with unresolved D. Germline-derived CDR1 and CDR2 are LNHDA and SQIVND (reference sequence). The V and J ends lost 2 bases and 6 bases respectively, with 5 bases between them. CDR3 length: 12 amino acids.

This clone was seen only a few times. The chain uses TRBV19 and TRBJ1-2, with TRBD1 matching over 7 bases. V trimming: 6 bases; J trimming: 5 bases; junction bases outside the gene matches: 9. Germline CDR1 reads LNHDA; CDR2 reads SQIVND (reference sequence). This CDR3 comprises 14 residues. The CDR3 region has the DNA TGTGCCAGTAGCGGGACAGCCCGAGGTTATGGCTACACCTTC. This translates into CASSGTARGYGYTF.

This clone is medium-sized in the sample. This chain's CDR3 is CASSLGFGELFF. The CDR3 region has the DNA TGTGCCAGCAGTTTAGGGTTCGGGGAGCTGTTTTTT. The rearrangement uses TRBV28 and TRBJ2-2; D is unclear. The V end was cut by 2 bases, the J end by 7 bases, with 5 bases between. CDR3 length: 12 amino acids. Germline V gives CDR1 MDHEN, CDR2 SYDVKM. The variable domain in full, completed from reference TRBV28 and TRBJ2-2, reads DVKVTQSSRYLVKRTGEKVFLECVQDMDHENMFWYRQDPGLGLRLIYFSYDVKMKEKGDIPEGYSVSREKKERFSLILESASTNQTSMYLCASSLGFGELFFGEGSRLTVL.

This clone was detected many times. The rearrangement uses TRBV7-2 and TRBJ2-7; TRBD1 or TRBD2 may be the D gene (7 bases each). The CDR3 totals 15 residues. Trimming removed 5 bases from V and 1 base from J, with 15 bases in between. Germline CDR1 and CDR2: SGHTA and FQGNSA. CDR3 sequence reads: CASSQRQGGSYEQYF. In DNA, the CDR3 is TGTGCCAGCAGCCAGAGACAGGGAGGGTCCTACGAGCAGTACTTC.

In its sample, this clone was seen many times. This CDR3 is CSARDPVAAEKLFF. The CDR3 DNA sequence: TGCAGTGCTAGAGATCCGGTAGCCGCGGAAAAACTGTTTTTT. The V and J genes are TRBV20-1 and TRBJ1-4; D remains ambiguous. Between the trimmed V and J ends, which lost 0 bases and 8 bases, there was a span of 13 bases. Germline CDR1 is DFQATT and CDR2 is SNEGSKA (reference sequence). This CDR3 spans 14 amino acids.

This clone has just a few counts. The V call is TRBV3-1, the J call TRBJ2-2; D is possibly TRBD1 (6 bases). Trimming took off 5 bases at V and 6 bases at J, with 25 bases between the two ends. The germline gives CDR1 LGHDT, CDR2 YNNKEL (reference sequence). The length of the CDR3 is 18 residues. The chain's CDR3 is CASSSRAWDNHDPGELFF. The CDR3 DNA follows: TGTGCCAGCAGCTCGAGGGCATGGGACAACCATGACCCCGGGGAGCTGTTTTTT.

The chain combines TRBV11-2 with TRBJ1-6; D not resolved. Trimming removed 1 base at V and 6 bases at J, with 7 bases between. The CDR3 has 14 amino acids. CDR1 is SGHAT, CDR2 FQNNGV, per germline. The CDR3 loop is CASSLVALNSPLHF. Written as DNA, the CDR3 is TGTGCCAGCAGCTTAGTAGCCCTTAATTCACCCCTCCACTTT.

The CDR3 nucleotides read TGTGCCAGCAGCTCCTATGGAGAGAGCGGGAGGCGCGAGCAGTACTTC. Translation gives CASSSYGESGRREQYF. This chain joins TRBV11-2 and TRBJ2-7, with TRBD2 matching over 9 bases. Germline CDR1 reads SGHAT; CDR2 reads FQNNGV. V shed 4 bases and J 6 bases; nucleotides not matched to a gene: 13. The CDR3 extends over 16 amino acids. Drawing the rest from reference TRBV11-2 and TRBJ2-7, the complete variable domain is EAGVAQSPRYKIIEKRQSVAFWCNPISGHATLYWYQQILGQGPKLLIQFQNNGVVDDSQLPKDRFSAERLKGVDSTLKIQPAKLEDSAVYLCASSSYGESGRREQYFGPGTRLTVT.

This clone was counted a few times. The rearrangement joins TRBV28 to TRBJ1-3, with 7 bases matching TRBD1. V was pared by 8 bases and J by 0 bases, with 4 bases of the junction left unmatched. The CDR3 is 14 residues long. CDR1 and CDR2 (germline): MDHEN, SYDVKM. The CDR3 region is CASGDRSSGNTIYF. In DNA form, the CDR3 reads TGTGCCAGCGGGGACAGATCCTCTGGAAACACCATATATTTT.

The V and J genes are TRBV5-1 and TRBJ2-5; the match to TRBD2 covers 15 bases. Germline-derived CDR1 and CDR2 are SGHRS and YFSETQ. The CDR3 totals 20 residues. V was clipped by 3 bases and J by 5 bases; unmatched bases: 17. This CDR3 reads CASSYGAGLAGGSIAETQYF. CDR3 DNA: TGCGCCAGCAGCTACGGAGCGGGACTAGCGGGGGGAAGTATCGCGGAGACCCAGTACTTC. The variable domain in full, with the rest retrieved from reference TRBV5-1 and TRBJ2-5, is KAGVTQTPRYLIKTRGQQVTLSCSPISGHRSVSWYQQTPGQGLQFLFEYFSETQRNKGNFPGRFSGRQFSNSRSEMNVSTLELGDSALYLCASSYGAGLAGGSIAETQYFGPGTRLLVL.